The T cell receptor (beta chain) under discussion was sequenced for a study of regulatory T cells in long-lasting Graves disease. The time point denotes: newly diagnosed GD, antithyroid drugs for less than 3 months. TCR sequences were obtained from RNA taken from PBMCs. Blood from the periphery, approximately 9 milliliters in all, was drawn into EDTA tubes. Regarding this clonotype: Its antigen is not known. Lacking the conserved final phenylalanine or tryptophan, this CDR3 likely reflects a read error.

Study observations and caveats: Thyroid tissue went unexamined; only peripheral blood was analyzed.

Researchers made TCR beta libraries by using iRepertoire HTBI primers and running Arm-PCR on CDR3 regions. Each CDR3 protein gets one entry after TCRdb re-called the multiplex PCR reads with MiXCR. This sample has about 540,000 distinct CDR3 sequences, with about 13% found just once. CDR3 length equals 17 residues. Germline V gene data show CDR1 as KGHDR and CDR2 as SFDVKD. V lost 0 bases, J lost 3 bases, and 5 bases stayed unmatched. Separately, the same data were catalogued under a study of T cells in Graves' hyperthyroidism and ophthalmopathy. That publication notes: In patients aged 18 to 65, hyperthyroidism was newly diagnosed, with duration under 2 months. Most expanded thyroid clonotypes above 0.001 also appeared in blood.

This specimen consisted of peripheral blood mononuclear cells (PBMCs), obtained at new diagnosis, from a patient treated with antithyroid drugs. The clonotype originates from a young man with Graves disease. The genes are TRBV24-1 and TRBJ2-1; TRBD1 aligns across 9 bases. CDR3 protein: CATSDLPRDRVYNEQFL. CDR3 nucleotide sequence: TGTGCCACCAGTGATTTGCCCCGGGACAGGGTCTACAATGAGCAGTTCCTC.